The 9 T cell receptor beta chains presented below share a single source sample, sequenced in a study of breast tumors, draining lymph nodes, adjacent tissues. TCRdb called the multiplex PCR reads again in MiXCR, with one record for every CDR3 protein. The repertoire holds 30,000 to 40,000 distinct CDR3 sequences, with 35% to 40% as singletons. Sequencing used breast tumor tissue. The receptor set was obtained from a female donor with breast cancer. Some clones in this sample may be carry-over from other donors' samples.

This chain links TRBV15 with TRBJ2-1, with 13 nucleotides matching TRBD2. The J segment lost 6 bases and the V segment lost 0 bases, leaving 8 bases of the junction unmatched. Germline CDR1 and CDR2: LNHNV and YYDKDF (reference sequence). The CDR3 is made up of 18 amino acids. CDR3 in amino acids: CATSRDWTSGRNSNEQFF. DNA of the CDR3: TGTGCCACCAGCAGAGACTGGACTAGCGGGAGAAACTCCAATGAGCAGTTCTTC.

Concerning this clonotype itself: A read error is possible here, since a much larger clone lies one base away. This chain uses TRBV2 with TRBJ1-6, with a possible D match to TRBD1 (5 bases). The CDR3 has 11 residues. Germline lookup yields CDR1 SNHLY and CDR2 FYNNEI. Trimming pared 5 bases from V and 15 bases from J, leaving 11 bases between. As DNA, the CDR3 is TGTGCCAGCAGTTCGGGGCGGGACCTCCACTTT. It translates to CASSSGRDLHF. The variable domain in full, with the rest retrieved from reference TRBV2 and TRBJ1-6, is EPEVTQTPSHQVTQMGQEVILRCVPISNHLYFYWYRQILGQKVEFLVSFYNNEISEKSEIFDDQFSVERPDGSNFTLKIRSTKLEDSAMYFCASSSGRDLHFGNGTRLTVT.

In its sample, this clonotype was seen many times. This chain connects TRBV7-8 to TRBJ2-2, with D tentatively TRBD1 (6 bases). The CDR3 contains 15 residues. Looked up from germline, CDR1 is SGHVS and CDR2 is FQNEAQ. V was pared by 3 bases and J by 1 base, with 9 bases between. Here the CDR3 reads CASSLRTENTGELFF. Here the CDR3 DNA reads TGTGCCAGCAGCTTGAGGACAGAGAACACCGGGGAGCTGTTTTTT.

With respect to this clonotype: With a much larger clone just one base away, this may be a read error. The chain carries TRBV4-1 and TRBJ2-7; 7 bases match TRBD2. The V gene's germline CDR1 is MGHRA and CDR2 YSYEKL. The CDR3 is 16 residues long. J lost 8 bases, V lost 1 base, and 14 bases had no gene match. The CDR3 region has the DNA TGCGCCAGCAGCCAAGGGGGGGGTGGGCCTTCGAGGAAGCAGTACTTC. This translates into CASSQGGGGPSRKQYF.

This clonotype appeared a few times. The genes are TRBV3-1 and TRBJ2-2; TRBD2 agrees at 7 bases. This CDR3 spans 18 amino acids. Trimming took 0 bases from V and 2 from J; bases not matched to a gene: 9. CDR1 is LGHDT and CDR2 is YNNKEL in the germline V gene (reference sequence). The CDR3: CASSQDRLTSSNTGELFF. CDR3 DNA: TGTGCCAGCAGCCAAGATCGGTTGACTAGCTCTAACACCGGGGAGCTGTTTTTT. The full variable domain, completed using reference TRBV3-1 and TRBJ2-2, is DTAVSQTPKYLVTQMGNDKSIKCEQNLGHDTMYWYKQDSKKFLKIMFSYNNKELIINETVPNRFSPKSPDKAHLNLHINSLELGDSAVYFCASSQDRLTSSNTGELFFGEGSRLTVL.

V is TRBV4-1 and J is TRBJ2-7; D call uncertain. Germline CDR1 is MGHRA and CDR2 is YSYEKL. The CDR3 is 15 amino acids. V gave up 3 bases and J gave up 0 bases, with 12 bases separating them. CDR3 sequence reads: CASSQTQATSYEQYF. In DNA, the CDR3 is TGCGCCAGCAGCCAGACGCAGGCCACCTCCTACGAGCAGTACTTC.

This clonotype turned up a few times. The chain links TRBV3-1 to TRBJ2-3; the D is unclear. Between the trimmed V and J ends, which lost 6 bases and 1 base, there was a span of 8 bases. This CDR3 has 13 amino acids. Germline CDR1 LGHDT, CDR2 YNNKEL (reference sequence). CDR3 in DNA: TGTGCCAGCAGGCCCAGAGGCACAGATACGCAGTATTTT. It yields the protein CASRPRGTDTQYF.

This clonotype came up many times. The chain uses TRBV6-6 and TRBJ2-1; 10 bases line up with TRBD2. The CDR3 spans 16 residues. V gave up 6 bases and J gave up 2 bases; unmatched junction bases: 7. Germline CDR1 reads MNHNY; CDR2 reads SVGAGI (reference sequence). The CDR3: CASRDRAGGPYNEQFF. The CDR3 DNA reads TGTGCCAGCAGAGACAGAGCGGGAGGGCCCTACAATGAGCAGTTCTTC.

There are many counts of this clonotype. This sequence joins TRBV29-1 and TRBJ2-5; 10 bases agree with TRBD1. The length of the CDR3 is 13 residues. The V gene end was trimmed by 6 bases and the J gene end by 1 base; junction bases not matched to a gene: 2. Germline CDR1 is SQVTM and CDR2 is ANQGSEA. The CDR3 here is CSVGQGFQETQYF. The CDR3 bases are TGCAGCGTGGGACAGGGGTTCCAAGAGACCCAGTACTTC.